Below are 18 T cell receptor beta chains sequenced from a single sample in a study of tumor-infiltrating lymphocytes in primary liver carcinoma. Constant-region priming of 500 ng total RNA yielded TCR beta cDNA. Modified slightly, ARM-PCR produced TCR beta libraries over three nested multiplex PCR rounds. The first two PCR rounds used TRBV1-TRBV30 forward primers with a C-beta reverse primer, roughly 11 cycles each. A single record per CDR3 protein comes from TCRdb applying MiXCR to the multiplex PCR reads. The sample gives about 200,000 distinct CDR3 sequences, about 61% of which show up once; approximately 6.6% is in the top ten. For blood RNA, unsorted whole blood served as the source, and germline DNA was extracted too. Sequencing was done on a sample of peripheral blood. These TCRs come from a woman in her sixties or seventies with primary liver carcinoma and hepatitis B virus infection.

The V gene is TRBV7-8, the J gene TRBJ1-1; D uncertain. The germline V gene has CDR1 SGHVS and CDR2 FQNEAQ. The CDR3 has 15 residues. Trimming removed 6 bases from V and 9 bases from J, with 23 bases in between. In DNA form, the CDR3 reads TGTGCCAGCAGACCCCGTCGGCACTCCCGCCCCAAAGCTTTCTTT. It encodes CASRPRRHSRPKAFF.

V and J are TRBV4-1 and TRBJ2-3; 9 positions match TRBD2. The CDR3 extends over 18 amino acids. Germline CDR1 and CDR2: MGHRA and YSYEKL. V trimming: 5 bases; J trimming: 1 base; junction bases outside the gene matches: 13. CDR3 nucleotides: TGCGCCAGCAGCGTCACCTCACCCAGGACTAGCGGCACAGATACGCAGTATTTT. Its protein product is CASSVTSPRTSGTDTQYF.

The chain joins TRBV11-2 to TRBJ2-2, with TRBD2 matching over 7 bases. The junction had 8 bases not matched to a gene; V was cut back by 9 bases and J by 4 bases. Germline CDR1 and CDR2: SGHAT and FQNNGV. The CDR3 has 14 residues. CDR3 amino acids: CASTLLAPTGELFF. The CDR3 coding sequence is TGTGCCAGTACCTTACTAGCGCCCACCGGGGAGCTGTTTTTT.

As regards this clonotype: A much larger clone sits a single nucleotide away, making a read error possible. The CDR3 nucleotides read TGTACCAGCAGCCCGGACAGGATCCCCTACAATGAGCAGTTCTTC. This sequence encodes CTSSPDRIPYNEQFF. The gene calls are TRBV5-6 and TRBJ2-1; 7 bases align to TRBD1. This CDR3 is 15 amino acids long. Germline loops: CDR1 SGHDT, CDR2 YYEEEE.

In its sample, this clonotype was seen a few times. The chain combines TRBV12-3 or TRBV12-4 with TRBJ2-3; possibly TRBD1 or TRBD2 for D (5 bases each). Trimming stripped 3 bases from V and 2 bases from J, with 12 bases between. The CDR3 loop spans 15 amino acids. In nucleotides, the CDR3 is TGTGCCAGCAGTTTGGGACGAGGGATCACAGATACGCAGTATTTT. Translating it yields CASSLGRGITDTQYF.

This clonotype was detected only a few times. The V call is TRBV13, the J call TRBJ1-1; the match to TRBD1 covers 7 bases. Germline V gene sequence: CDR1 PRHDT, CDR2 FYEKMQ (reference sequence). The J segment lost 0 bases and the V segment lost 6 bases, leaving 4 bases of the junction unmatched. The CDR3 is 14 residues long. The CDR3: CASRRQGLNTEAFF. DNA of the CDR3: TGTGCCAGCAGACGACAGGGACTGAACACTGAAGCTTTCTTT.

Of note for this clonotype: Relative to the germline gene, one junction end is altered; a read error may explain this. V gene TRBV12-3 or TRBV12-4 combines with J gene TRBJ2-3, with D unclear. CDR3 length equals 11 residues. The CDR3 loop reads CASSLTDMQYF. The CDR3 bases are TGTGCCAGCAGTTTAACGGATATGCAGTATTTT.

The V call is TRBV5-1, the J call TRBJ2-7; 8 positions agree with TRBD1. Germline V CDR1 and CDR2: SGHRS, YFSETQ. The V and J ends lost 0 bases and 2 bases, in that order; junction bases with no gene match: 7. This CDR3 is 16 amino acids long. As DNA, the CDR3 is TGCGCCAGCAGCTTGGCAGGGGGCAGTTCCACCTACGAGCAGTACTTC. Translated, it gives CASSLAGGSSTYEQYF.

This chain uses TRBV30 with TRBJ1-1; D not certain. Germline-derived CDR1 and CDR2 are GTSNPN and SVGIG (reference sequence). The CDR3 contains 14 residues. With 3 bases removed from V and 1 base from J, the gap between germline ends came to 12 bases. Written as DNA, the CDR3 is TGTGCCTGGAGCCGGGGATTAGGGAACACTGAAGCTTTCTTT. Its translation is CAWSRGLGNTEAFF.

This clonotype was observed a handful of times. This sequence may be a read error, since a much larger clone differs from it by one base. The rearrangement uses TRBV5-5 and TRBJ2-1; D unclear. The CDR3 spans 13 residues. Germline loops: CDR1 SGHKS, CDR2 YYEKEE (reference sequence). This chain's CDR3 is CASRTGSRNERFF. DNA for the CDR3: TGTGCCAGCAGGACGGGTTCTAGGAATGAGCGGTTCTTC.

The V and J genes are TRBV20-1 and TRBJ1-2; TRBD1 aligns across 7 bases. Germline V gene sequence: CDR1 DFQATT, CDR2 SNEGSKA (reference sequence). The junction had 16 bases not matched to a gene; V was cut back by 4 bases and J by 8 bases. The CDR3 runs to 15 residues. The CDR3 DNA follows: TGCAGTGCTACTCCCCAAGAAGGGGGCCTCTTGGGCTACACCTTC. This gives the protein CSATPQEGGLLGYTF.

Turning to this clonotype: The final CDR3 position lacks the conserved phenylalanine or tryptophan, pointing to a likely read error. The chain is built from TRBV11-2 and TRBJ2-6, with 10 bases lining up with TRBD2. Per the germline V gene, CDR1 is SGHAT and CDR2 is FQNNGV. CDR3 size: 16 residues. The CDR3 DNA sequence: TGTGCCGGCAGTTCCAGCGGGAGGGCTGGGGCCAACGTCCTGACTTCC. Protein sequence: CAGSSSGRAGANVLTS.

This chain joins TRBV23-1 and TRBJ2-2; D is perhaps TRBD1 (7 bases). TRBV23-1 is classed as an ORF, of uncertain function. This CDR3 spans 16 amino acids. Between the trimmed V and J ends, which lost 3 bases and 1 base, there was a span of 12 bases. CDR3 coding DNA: TGCGCCAGCAGTCACAGGGGGGTACGGAACACCGGGGAGCTGTTTTTT. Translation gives CASSHRGVRNTGELFF.

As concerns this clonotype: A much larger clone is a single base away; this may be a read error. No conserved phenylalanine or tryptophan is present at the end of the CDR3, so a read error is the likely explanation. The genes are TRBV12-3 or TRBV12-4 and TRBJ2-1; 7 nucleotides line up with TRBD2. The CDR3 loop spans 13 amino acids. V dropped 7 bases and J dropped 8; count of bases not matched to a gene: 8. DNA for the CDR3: TGTGCCAGCACAAAACGGGGGGTGGATGAGCAGTTCCTC. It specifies CASTKRGVDEQFL.

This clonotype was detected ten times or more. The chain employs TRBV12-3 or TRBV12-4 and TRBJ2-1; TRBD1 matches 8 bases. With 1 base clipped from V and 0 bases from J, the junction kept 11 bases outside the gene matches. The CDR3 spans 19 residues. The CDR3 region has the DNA TGTGCCAGCAGTTTAGTTAGCAGGGGGCCAAATTACTCCTACAATGAGCAGTTCTTC. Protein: CASSLVSRGPNYSYNEQFF.

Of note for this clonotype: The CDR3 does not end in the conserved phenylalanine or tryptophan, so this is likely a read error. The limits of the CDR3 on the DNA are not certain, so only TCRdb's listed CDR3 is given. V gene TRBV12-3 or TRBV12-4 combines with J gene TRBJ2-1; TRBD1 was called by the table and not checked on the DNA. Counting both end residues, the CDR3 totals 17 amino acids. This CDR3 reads CASSLRTGTGSNNEQFY.

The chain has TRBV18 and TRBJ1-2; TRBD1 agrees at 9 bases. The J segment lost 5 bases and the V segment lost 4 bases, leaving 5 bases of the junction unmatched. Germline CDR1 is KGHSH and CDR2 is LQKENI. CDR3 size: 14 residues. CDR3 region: CASSLQGALYGYTF. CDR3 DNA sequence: TGTGCCAGCTCACTACAGGGGGCTCTTTATGGCTACACCTTC.

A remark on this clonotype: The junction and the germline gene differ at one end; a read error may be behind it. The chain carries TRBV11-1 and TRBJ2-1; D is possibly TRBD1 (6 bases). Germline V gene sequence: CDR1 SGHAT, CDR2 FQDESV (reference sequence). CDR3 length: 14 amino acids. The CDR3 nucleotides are TGTGCCGGCAGCTTAGTGACAGGAGCCCATGAGCAGTTCTTC. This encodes CAGSLVTGAHEQFF.